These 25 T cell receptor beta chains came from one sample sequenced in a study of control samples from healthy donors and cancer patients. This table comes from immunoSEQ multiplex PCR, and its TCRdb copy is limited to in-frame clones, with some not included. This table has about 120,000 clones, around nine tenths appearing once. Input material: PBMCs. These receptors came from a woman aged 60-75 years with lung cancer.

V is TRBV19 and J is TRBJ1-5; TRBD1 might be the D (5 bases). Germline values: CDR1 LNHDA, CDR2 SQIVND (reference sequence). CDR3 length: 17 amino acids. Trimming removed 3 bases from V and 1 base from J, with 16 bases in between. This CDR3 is CASSIGSGSRSNQPQHF. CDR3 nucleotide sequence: TGTGCCAGTAGTATCGGGTCAGGGAGTCGGAGCAATCAGCCCCAGCATTTT.

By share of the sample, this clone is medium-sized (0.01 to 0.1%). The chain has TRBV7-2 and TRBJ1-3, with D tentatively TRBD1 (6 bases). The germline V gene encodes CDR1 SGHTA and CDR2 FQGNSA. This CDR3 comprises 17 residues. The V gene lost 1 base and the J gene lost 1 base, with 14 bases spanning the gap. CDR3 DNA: TGTGCCAGCAGCTTAGTTGGGGGCAGTGGGTCTGGAAACACCATATATTTT. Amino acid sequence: CASSLVGGSGSGNTIYF.

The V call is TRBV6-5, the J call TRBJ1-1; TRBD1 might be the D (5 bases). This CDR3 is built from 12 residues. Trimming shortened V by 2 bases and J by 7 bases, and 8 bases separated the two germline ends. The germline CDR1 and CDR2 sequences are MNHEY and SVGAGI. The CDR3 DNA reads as TGTGCCAGCAGTTACCAGGGCGGTGAAGCTTTCTTT. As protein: CASSYQGGEAFF.

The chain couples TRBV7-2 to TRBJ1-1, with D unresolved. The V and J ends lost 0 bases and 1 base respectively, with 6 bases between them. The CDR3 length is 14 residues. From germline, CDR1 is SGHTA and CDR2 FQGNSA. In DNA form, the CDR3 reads TGTGCCAGCAGCTTAGCACAGACGAACACTGAAGCTTTCTTT. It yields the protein CASSLAQTNTEAFF.

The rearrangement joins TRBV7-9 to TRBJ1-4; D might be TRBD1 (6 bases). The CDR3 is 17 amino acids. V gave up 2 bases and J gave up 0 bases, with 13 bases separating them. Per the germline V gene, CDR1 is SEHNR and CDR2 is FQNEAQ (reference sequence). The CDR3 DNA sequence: TGTGCCAGCAGCTTATACGGGACATCCGCAACTAATGAAAAACTGTTTTTT. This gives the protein CASSLYGTSATNEKLFF.

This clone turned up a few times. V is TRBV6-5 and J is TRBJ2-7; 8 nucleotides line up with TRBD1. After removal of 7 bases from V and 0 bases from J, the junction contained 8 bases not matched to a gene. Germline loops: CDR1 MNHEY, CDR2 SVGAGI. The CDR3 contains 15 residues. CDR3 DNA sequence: TGTGCCAGCACCTCCGGGACAGGCGCCTCCTACGAGCAGTACTTC. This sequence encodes CASTSGTGASYEQYF.

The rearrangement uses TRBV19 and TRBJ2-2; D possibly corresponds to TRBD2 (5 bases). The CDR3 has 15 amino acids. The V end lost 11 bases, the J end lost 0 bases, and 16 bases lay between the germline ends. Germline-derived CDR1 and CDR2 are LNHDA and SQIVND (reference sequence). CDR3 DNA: TGTGCCGTCTCGCGAGGGAGCCCGAACACCGGGGAGCTGTTTTTT. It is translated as CAVSRGSPNTGELFF. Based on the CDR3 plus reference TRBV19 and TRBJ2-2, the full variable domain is DGGITQSPKYLFRKEGQNVTLSCEQNLNHDAMYWYRQDPGQGLRLIYYSQIVNDFQKGDIAEGYSVSREKKESFPLTVTSAQKNPTAFYLCAVSRGSPNTGELFFGEGSRLTVL.

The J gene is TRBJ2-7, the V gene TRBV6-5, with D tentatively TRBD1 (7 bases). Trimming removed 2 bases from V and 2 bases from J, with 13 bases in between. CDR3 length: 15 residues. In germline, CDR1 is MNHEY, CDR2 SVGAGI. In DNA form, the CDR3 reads TGTGCCAGCAGTTACGCCCAGGGGGGCGCCTACGAGCAGTACTTC. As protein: CASSYAQGGAYEQYF.

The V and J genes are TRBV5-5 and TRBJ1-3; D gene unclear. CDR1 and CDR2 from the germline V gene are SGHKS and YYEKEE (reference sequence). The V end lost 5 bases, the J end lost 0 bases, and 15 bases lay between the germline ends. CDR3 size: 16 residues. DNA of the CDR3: TGTGCCAGCAGAGAAGATTCCTACTTCTCTGGAAACACCATATATTTT. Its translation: CASREDSYFSGNTIYF.

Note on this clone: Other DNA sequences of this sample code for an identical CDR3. The CDR3 here is CASSLGGNEQFF. For the CDR3, the DNA is TGCGCCAGCAGCTTGGGTGGCAATGAGCAGTTCTTC. V is TRBV5-1 and J is TRBJ2-1; no reliable D call. V gave up 0 bases and J gave up 6 bases, with 4 bases separating them. From germline, CDR1 is SGHRS and CDR2 YFSETQ. This CDR3 spans 12 amino acids.

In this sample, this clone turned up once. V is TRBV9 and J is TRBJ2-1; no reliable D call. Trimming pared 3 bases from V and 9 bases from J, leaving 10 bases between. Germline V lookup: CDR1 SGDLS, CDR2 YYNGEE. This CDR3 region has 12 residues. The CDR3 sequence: CASSAGPLEQFF. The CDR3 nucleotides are TGTGCCAGCAGCGCCGGCCCCCTTGAGCAGTTCTTC.

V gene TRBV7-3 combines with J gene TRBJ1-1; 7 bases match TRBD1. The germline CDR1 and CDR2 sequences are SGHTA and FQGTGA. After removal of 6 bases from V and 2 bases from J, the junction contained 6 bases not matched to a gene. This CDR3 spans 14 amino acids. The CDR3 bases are TGTGCCAGCAGTTCCGGGACAGTCAACACTGAAGCTTTCTTT. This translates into CASSSGTVNTEAFF.

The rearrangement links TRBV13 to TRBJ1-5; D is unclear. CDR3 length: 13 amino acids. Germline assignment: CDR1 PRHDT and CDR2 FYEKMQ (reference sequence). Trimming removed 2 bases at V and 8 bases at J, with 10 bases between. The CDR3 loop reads CASSLRGFEPQHF. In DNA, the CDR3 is TGTGCCAGCAGCTTACGAGGGTTTGAGCCCCAGCATTTT.

The CDR3 region is CASSPYGVNEKLFF. In nucleotides, the CDR3 is TGTGCCAGCAGCCCCTATGGGGTCAATGAAAAACTGTTTTTT. The chain links TRBV3-1 (or the pseudogene TRBV3-2) to TRBJ1-4; D unclear. Germline loops: CDR1 LGHDT, CDR2 YNNKEL (reference sequence). CDR3 size: 14 residues. Trimming removed 4 bases from V and 5 bases from J, with 11 bases in between.

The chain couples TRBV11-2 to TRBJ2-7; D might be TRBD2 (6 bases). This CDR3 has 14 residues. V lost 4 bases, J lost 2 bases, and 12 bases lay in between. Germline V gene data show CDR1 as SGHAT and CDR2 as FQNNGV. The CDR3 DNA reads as TGTGCCAGCAGCTCAATCGGGAGTACCTACGAGCAGTACTTC. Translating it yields CASSSIGSTYEQYF.

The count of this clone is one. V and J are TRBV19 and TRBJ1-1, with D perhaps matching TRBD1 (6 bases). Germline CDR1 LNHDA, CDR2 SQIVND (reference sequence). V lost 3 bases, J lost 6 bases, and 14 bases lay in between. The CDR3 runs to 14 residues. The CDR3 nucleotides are TGTGCCAGTAGTATGGCCGCAGGGGATCCTGAAGCTTTCTTT. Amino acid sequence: CASSMAAGDPEAFF.

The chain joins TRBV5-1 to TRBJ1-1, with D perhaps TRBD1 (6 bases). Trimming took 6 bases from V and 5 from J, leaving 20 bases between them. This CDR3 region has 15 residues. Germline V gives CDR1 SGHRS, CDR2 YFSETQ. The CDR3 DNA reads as TGCGCCAGCACCGATCTACAGGGAGGGGTTACTGAAGCTTTCTTT. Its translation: CASTDLQGGVTEAFF.

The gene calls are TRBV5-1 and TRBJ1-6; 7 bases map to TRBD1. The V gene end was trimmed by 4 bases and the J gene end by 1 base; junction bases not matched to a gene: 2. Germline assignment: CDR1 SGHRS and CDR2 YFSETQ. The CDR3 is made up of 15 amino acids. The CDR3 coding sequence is TGCGCCAGCAGCCCGGGACAGTCCTATAATTCACCCCTCCACTTT. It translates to CASSPGQSYNSPLHF.

In DNA, the CDR3 is TGTGCCAGCAGTACCCTCCGCACAGATACGCAGTATTTT. It translates to CASSTLRTDTQYF. The J gene is TRBJ2-3, the V gene TRBV12-3 or TRBV12-4; no reliable D call. With 5 bases removed from V and 1 base from J, the gap between germline ends came to 7 bases. CDR3 size: 13 residues.

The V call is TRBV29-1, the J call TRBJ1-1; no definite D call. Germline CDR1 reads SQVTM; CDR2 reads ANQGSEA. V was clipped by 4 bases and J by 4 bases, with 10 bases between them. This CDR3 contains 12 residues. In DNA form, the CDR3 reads TGCAGCGTTGGAGGTTTTGTCACTGAAGCTTTCTTT. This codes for CSVGGFVTEAFF. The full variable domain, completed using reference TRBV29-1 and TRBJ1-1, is SAVISQKPSRDICQRGTSLTIQCQVDSQVTMMFWYRQQPGQSLTLIATANQGSEATYESGFVIDKFPISRPNLTFSTLTVSNMSPEDSSIYLCSVGGFVTEAFFGQGTRLTVV.

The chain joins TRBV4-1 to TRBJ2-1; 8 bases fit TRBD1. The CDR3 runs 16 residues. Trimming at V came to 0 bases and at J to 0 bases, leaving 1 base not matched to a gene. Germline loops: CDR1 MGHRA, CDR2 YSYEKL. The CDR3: CASSQDRGLSYNEQFF. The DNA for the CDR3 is TGCGCCAGCAGCCAAGACAGGGGGCTCTCCTACAATGAGCAGTTCTTC.

For the CDR3, the DNA is TGTGCCAGCAGCCGCCAGGGGCGACCCTCCTACGAGCAGTACTTC. Encoded protein: CASSRQGRPSYEQYF. The chain carries TRBV6-6 and TRBJ2-7; TRBD1 might be the D (6 bases). CDR3 length: 15 amino acids. Trimming removed 6 bases from V and 0 bases from J, with 15 bases in between. Germline-derived CDR1 and CDR2 are MNHNY and SVGAGI (reference sequence).

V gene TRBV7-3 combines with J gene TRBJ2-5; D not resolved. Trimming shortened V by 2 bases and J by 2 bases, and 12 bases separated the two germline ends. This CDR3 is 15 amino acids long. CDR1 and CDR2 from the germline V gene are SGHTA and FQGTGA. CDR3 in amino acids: CASSLLGRIQETQYF. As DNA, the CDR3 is TGTGCCAGCAGCTTATTGGGCCGGATTCAAGAGACCCAGTACTTC. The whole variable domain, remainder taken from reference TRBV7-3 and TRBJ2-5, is GAGVSQTPSNKVTEKGKYVELRCDPISGHTALYWYRQSLGQGPEFLIYFQGTGAADDSGLPNDRFFAVRPEGSVSTLKIQRTERGDSAVYLCASSLLGRIQETQYFGPGTRLLVL.

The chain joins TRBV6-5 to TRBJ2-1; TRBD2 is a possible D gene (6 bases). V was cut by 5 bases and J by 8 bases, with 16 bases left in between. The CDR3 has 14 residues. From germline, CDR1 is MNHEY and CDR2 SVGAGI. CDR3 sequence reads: CASSNRDSRDEQFF. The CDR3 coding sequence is TGTGCCAGCAGTAACCGGGACTCCCGGGATGAGCAGTTCTTC.

The CDR3 loop reads CASSLNDGGYGYTF. The CDR3 coding sequence is TGTGCCAGCAGCTTAAACGATGGGGGCTATGGCTACACCTTC. V and J are TRBV7-3 and TRBJ1-2, with a possible D match to TRBD1 (5 bases). V shed 1 base and J shed 4 bases, with 10 bases lying between them. The CDR3 runs to 14 residues. Germline values: CDR1 SGHTA, CDR2 FQGTGA.